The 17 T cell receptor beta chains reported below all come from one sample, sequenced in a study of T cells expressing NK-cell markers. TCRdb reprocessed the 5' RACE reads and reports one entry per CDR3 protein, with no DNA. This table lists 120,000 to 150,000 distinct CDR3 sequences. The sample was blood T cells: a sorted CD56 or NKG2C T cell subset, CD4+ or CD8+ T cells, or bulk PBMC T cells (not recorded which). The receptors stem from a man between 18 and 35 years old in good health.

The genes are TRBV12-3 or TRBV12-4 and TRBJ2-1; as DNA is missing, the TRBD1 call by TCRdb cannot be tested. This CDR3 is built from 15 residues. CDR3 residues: CASSSGGLSSGEQFF.

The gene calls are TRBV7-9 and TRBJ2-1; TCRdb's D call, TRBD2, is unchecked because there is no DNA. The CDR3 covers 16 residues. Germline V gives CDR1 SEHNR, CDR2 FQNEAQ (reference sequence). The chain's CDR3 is CASSLGPLAGRYEQFF.

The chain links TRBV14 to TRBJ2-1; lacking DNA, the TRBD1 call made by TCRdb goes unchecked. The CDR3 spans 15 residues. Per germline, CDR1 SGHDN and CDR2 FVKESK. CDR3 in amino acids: CASSHDPGRLDEQFF.

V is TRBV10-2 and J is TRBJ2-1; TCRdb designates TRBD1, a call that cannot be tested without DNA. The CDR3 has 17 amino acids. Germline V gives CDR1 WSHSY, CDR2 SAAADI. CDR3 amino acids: CAYSPENPRSSYNEQFF.

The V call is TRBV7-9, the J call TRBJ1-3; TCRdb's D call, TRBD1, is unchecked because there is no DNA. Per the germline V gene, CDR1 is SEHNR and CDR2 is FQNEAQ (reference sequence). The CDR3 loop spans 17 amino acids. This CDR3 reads CASSLRDREYSGNTIYF.

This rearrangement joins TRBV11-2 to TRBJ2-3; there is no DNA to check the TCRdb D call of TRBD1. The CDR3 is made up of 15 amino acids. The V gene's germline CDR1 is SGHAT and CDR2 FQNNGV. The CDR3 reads CASSLEGLGTDTQYF.

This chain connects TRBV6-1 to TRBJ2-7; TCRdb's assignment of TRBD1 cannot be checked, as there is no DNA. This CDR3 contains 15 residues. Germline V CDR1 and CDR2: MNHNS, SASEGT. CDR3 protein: CASNDLPGQVGEQYF.

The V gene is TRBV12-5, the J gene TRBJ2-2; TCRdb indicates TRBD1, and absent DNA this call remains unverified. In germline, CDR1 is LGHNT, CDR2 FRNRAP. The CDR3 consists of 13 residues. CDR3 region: CASRQALTGELFF.

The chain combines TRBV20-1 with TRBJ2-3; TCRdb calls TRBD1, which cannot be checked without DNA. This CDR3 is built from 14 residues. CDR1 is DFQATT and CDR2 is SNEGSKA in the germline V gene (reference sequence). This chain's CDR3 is CSADRGMDLDTQYF.

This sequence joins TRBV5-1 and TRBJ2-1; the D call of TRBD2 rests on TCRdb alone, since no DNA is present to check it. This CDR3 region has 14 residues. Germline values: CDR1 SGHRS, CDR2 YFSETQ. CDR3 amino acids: CASSFSGSYNEQFF.

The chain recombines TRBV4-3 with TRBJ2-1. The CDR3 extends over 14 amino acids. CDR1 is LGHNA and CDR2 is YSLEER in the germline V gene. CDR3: CASSQEFTRWEQFF.

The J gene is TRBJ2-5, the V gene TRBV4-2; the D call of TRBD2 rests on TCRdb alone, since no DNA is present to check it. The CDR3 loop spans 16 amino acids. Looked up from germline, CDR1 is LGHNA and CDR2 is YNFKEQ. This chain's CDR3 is CASSLGTSGSAETQYF.

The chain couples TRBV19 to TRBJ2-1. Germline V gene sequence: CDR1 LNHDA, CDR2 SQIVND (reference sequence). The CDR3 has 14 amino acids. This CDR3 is CASSITVVYNEQFF.

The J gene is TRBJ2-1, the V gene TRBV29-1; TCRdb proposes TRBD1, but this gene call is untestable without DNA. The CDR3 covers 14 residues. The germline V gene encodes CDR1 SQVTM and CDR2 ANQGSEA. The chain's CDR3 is CSVDLGVKNNEQFF.

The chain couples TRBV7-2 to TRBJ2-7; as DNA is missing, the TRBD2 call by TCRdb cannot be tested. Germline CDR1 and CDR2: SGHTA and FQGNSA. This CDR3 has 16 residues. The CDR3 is CASSFWVAGNTYEQYF.

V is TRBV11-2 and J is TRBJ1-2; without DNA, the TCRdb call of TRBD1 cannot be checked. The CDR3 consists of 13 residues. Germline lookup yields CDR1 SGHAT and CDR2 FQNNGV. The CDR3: CASSLADTYGYTF. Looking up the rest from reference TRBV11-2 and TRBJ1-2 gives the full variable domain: EAGVAQSPRYKIIEKRQSVAFWCNPISGHATLYWYQQILGQGPKLLIQFQNNGVVDDSQLPKDRFSAERLKGVDSTLKIQPAKLEDSAVYLCASSLADTYGYTFGSGTRLTVV.

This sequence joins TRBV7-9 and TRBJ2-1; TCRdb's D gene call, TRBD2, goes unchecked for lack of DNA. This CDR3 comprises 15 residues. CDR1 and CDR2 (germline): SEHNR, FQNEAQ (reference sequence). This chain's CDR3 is CASRAASERNNEQFF.